The 6 T cell receptor beta chains listed next were all sequenced from one sample in a study of T cell responses to AZD1222 COVID-19 vaccine. Using immunoSEQ multiplex PCR, the repertoire was profiled, and TCRdb retains in-frame clones only, with some absent. This sample has around 130,000 clones, with about 94% found just once. Material: peripheral blood, obtained on day 0 of AZD1222 vaccination. The receptors here all came from an adult in good health.

The chain couples TRBV29-1 to TRBJ1-4, with no clear D. The CDR3 is 13 amino acids. Germline CDR1 and CDR2: SQVTM and ANQGSEA. V was trimmed by 6 bases and J by 0 bases, leaving 8 bases between them. The CDR3 region is CSVAHATNEKLFF. CDR3 nucleotide sequence: TGCAGCGTAGCCCACGCAACTAATGAAAAACTGTTTTTT.

This chain connects TRBV24-1 to TRBJ2-1, with 7 bases lining up with TRBD2. CDR3 length: 14 amino acids. Germline-derived CDR1 and CDR2 are KGHDR and SFDVKD. Trimming took 5 bases from V and 6 from J; bases not matched to a gene: 6. Written as DNA, the CDR3 is TGTGCCACCAGTGCCTCACCGGGGGGCAATGAGCAGTTCTTC. Amino acids: CATSASPGGNEQFF.

The chain couples TRBV28 to TRBJ2-1; 15 bases map to TRBD2. CDR3 length: 18 amino acids. V gave up 1 base and J gave up 4 bases; unmatched junction bases: 5. From germline, CDR1 is MDHEN and CDR2 SYDVKM. The DNA for the CDR3 is TGTGCCAGCAGTTTATCCGGACTAGCGGGAGGGAGATACAATGAGCAGTTCTTC. As protein: CASSLSGLAGGRYNEQFF. Combining the CDR3 with reference TRBV28 and TRBJ2-1 gives the whole variable domain DVKVTQSSRYLVKRTGEKVFLECVQDMDHENMFWYRQDPGLGLRLIYFSYDVKMKEKGDIPEGYSVSREKKERFSLILESASTNQTSMYLCASSLSGLAGGRYNEQFFGPGTRLTVL.

CDR3 sequence reads: CASSQDGTSGTGELFF. The CDR3 DNA follows: TGCGCCAGCAGCCAAGATGGGACTAGTGGGACCGGGGAGCTGTTTTTT. The V gene is TRBV4-1, the J gene TRBJ2-2, with 8 bases aligning to TRBD2. The CDR3 runs 16 residues. V lost 0 bases to trimming and J lost 5 bases; unmatched junction nucleotides: 5. Germline-derived CDR1 and CDR2 are MGHRA and YSYEKL.

The V gene is TRBV5-6, the J gene TRBJ1-6; D not certain. This CDR3 has 14 amino acids. Germline lookup yields CDR1 SGHDT and CDR2 YYEEEE. The V end lost 2 bases, the J end lost 7 bases, and 10 bases lay between the germline ends. Here the CDR3 reads CASSFWAVNSPLHF. Here the CDR3 DNA reads TGTGCCAGCAGCTTTTGGGCAGTAAATTCACCCCTCCACTTT. Full variable domain (remainder filled in from reference TRBV5-6 and TRBJ1-6): DAGVTQSPTHLIKTRGQQVTLRCSPKSGHDTVSWYQQALGQGPQFIFQYYEEEERQRGNFPDRFSGHQFPNYSSELNVNALLLGDSALYLCASSFWAVNSPLHFGNGTRLTVT.

The chain combines TRBV6-2 or TRBV6-3 with TRBJ1-3; perhaps TRBD1 as D (5 bases). The germline V and J ends were trimmed by 5 bases and 3 bases, with 11 bases remaining between them. The CDR3 is made up of 14 amino acids. Per germline, CDR1 MNHEY and CDR2 SVGEGT. The CDR3 coding sequence is TGTGCCAGCAGTAAGACAGCCCTTGGAAACACCATATATTTT. Translating gives CASSKTALGNTIYF.